Each of the 21 T cell receptor beta chains below was sequenced from the same sample in a study of beta chain features in type 1 diabetes (dated by TCRdb to the late 2010s). Library construction relied on the immunoSEQ multiplex PCR assay. The entire isolated RNA was reverse transcribed using the High Capacity cDNA Reverse Transcription Kit, and thus expressed TCRB transcripts were sequenced. In its TCRdb copy, this immuneACCESS table keeps in-frame sequences only and misses some clones. Where compared with another copy, unresolved V genes explain less than half of these, and the others have no known cause. Present in this sample are almost 350,000 clones, under 8.5% of which were seen just once. Less than 0.5% of the sample goes to the ten largest clones. Specimen: central memory CD4+ T cells from blood. The receptors come from a woman under 30 in good health.

The rearrangement links TRBV6-5 to TRBJ1-5; possibly TRBD1 for D (6 bases). Trimming removed 7 bases from V and 4 bases from J, with 11 bases in between. Germline V CDR1 and CDR2: MNHEY, SVGAGI. The CDR3 is made up of 13 amino acids. The CDR3: CASNQGLNQPQHF. The CDR3 DNA follows: TGTGCCAGCAACCAGGGGTTGAATCAGCCCCAGCATTTT.

V and J are TRBV5-8 and TRBJ1-2; D not resolved. CDR3 size: 14 residues. V lost 2 bases, J lost 7 bases, and 15 bases lay in between. Germline CDR1 SGHTS, CDR2 YDEGEE. In DNA form, the CDR3 reads TGTGCCAGCAGCTTAGAGTGGAGGGCGTCTGGCTACACCTTC. It translates to CASSLEWRASGYTF.

At least ten counts were recorded for this clone. The chain carries TRBV10-3 and TRBJ1-2, with no clear D. The CDR3 totals 12 residues. Germline CDR1 and CDR2: ENHRY and SYGVKD. Trimming stripped 2 bases from V and 14 bases from J, with 15 bases between. CDR3 protein: CAISEGSVYGTF. CDR3 DNA sequence: TGTGCCATCAGTGAGGGGTCAGTCTATGGGACCTTC.

There are many counts of this clone. This rearrangement joins TRBV11-2 to TRBJ1-3; D is unresolved. The V gene's germline CDR1 is SGHAT and CDR2 FQNNGV. V lost 7 bases and J lost 2, with 12 bases in between. This CDR3 is built from 14 residues. CDR3 amino acids: CASMRDNAGNTIYF. The CDR3 region has the DNA TGTGCCAGCATGCGGGATAACGCTGGAAACACCATATATTTT.

This clone was recorded a few times. The chain has TRBV27 and TRBJ1-5; 9 bases match TRBD1. Germline V lookup: CDR1 MNHEY, CDR2 SMNVEV (reference sequence). V was pared by 5 bases and J by 5 bases, with 10 bases of the junction left unmatched. This CDR3 contains 16 residues. CDR3 sequence reads: CASSPDRGYGDQPQHF. The CDR3 DNA sequence: TGTGCCAGCAGTCCAGACAGGGGGTACGGGGATCAGCCCCAGCATTTT.

This clone was seen a few times. V gene TRBV6-5 combines with J gene TRBJ1-4, with D unclear. Trimming shortened V by 1 base and J by 6 bases, and 6 bases separated the two germline ends. This CDR3 is 13 amino acids long. The V gene's germline CDR1 is MNHEY and CDR2 SVGAGI. As DNA, the CDR3 is TGTGCCAGCAGTTACTACCCCGATGAAAAACTGTTTTTT. Protein: CASSYYPDEKLFF.

This rearrangement joins TRBV15 to TRBJ2-4; D may be TRBD1 (5 bases). This CDR3 is built from 12 residues. The V end was cut by 5 bases, the J end by 9 bases, with 11 bases between. CDR1 is LNHNV, CDR2 YYDKDF, per germline (reference sequence). The CDR3 is CATSSIRGIQYF. The CDR3 region has the DNA TGTGCCACCAGCTCCATTAGGGGCATTCAGTACTTC.

This clone was counted between two and nine times. The chain combines TRBV7-2 with TRBJ2-5; 7 positions match TRBD2. The CDR3 totals 15 residues. V dropped 2 bases and J dropped 2; count of bases not matched to a gene: 5. Germline V gene data show CDR1 as SGHTA and CDR2 as FQGNSA. CDR3 sequence: CASSLFPGGQETQYF. In DNA, the CDR3 is TGTGCCAGCAGCTTATTTCCGGGAGGACAAGAGACCCAGTACTTC.

This clone was counted only a few times. V is TRBV7-9 and J is TRBJ2-1; D is uncertain. The CDR3 covers 14 residues. Looked up from germline, CDR1 is SEHNR and CDR2 is FQNEAQ (reference sequence). V was cut by 1 base and J by 8 bases, with 12 bases left in between. CDR3 loop: CASSLGITLDEQFF. CDR3 bases: TGTGCCAGCAGCTTAGGCATAACCCTTGATGAGCAGTTCTTC.

The CDR3 DNA reads TGCGCCAGCCGGGACAGGAATATCTACGAGCAGTACTTC. Translating it yields CASRDRNIYEQYF. The chain couples TRBV23-1 to TRBJ2-5; 8 bases are a match to TRBD1. The DNA end favors TRBJ2-7, so the J call may be wrong. TRBV23-1 is known as an ORF, though its function is uncertain. The CDR3 is made up of 13 amino acids.

The sample holds many counts of this clone. This rearrangement joins TRBV21-1 to TRBJ2-3; the tabulated D call, TRBD1, remains unverified against the DNA. TRBV21-1 is a pseudogene segment. This CDR3 contains 16 residues. The CDR3 here is CASRDRDRYSTDTQYF. CDR3 coding DNA: TGTGCCAGCCGCGATCGGGACAGATATAGCACAGATACGCAGTATTTT.

For this clone: A read error is possible here, since a much larger clone lies one base away. The chain is built from TRBV25-1 and TRBJ2-3, with D unclear. Germline V gives CDR1 MGHDK, CDR2 SYGVNS. The CDR3 length is 11 residues. V lost 6 bases and J lost 2, with 3 bases in between. The DNA of the CDR3 is TGTGCCAGCAGGTACACAGATACGCAGTATTTT. It is translated as CASRYTDTQYF.

A few counts support this clone. The chain employs TRBV27 and TRBJ2-3; 8 bases map to TRBD2. The CDR3 has 15 amino acids. The germline CDR1 and CDR2 sequences are MNHEY and SMNVEV (reference sequence). The ends lost 1 base at V and 6 bases at J; junction bases unmatched: 6. This CDR3 reads CASSLWAGGGDTQYF. DNA for the CDR3: TGTGCCAGCAGTTTATGGGCGGGAGGAGGGGATACGCAGTATTTT.

This chain uses TRBV9 with TRBJ2-5; the match to TRBD1 covers 8 bases. The J call is in doubt because the DNA end fits TRBJ2-7 better. CDR1 is SGDLS, CDR2 YYNGEE, per germline. The CDR3 contains 14 residues. The CDR3, as DNA: TGTGCCAGCAGCGTAATGGGACAGGACGTCGAGCAGTACTTC. This translates into CASSVMGQDVEQYF.

The chain joins TRBV7-9 to TRBJ1-1; maybe TRBD1 (5 bases). The CDR3 spans 14 residues. Trimming cost V 5 bases and J 0 bases, with 10 bases left between them. In germline, CDR1 is SEHNR, CDR2 FQNEAQ (reference sequence). The CDR3 DNA reads TGTGCCAGCAGCCCCCAGGGTATGAACACTGAAGCTTTCTTT. Translation gives CASSPQGMNTEAFF.

In its sample, this clone was seen a few times. The V call is TRBV6-5, the J call TRBJ2-2, with D tentatively TRBD1 (6 bases). Between the trimmed V and J ends, which lost 4 bases and 6 bases, there was a span of 6 bases. The CDR3 has 12 amino acids. In germline, CDR1 is MNHEY, CDR2 SVGAGI. The CDR3 region has the DNA TGTGCCAGCAGTTCAGGGGCCGGGGAGCTGTTTTTT. Its translation is CASSSGAGELFF.

There are a few counts of this clone. CDR3 bases: TGTGCCTCCACCGGGACGGACAAGGAGCCCCAGCATTTT. It codes for CASTGTDKEPQHF. The chain uses TRBV10-3 and TRBJ1-5, with a possible D match to TRBD1 (5 bases). The V gene lost 11 bases and the J gene lost 8 bases, with 19 bases spanning the gap. This CDR3 spans 13 amino acids. CDR1 is ENHRY, CDR2 SYGVKD, per germline.

This clone was recorded at least ten times. The rearrangement uses TRBV11-2 and TRBJ2-1, with 10 bases identical to TRBD2. The germline gives CDR1 SGHAT, CDR2 FQNNGV. The CDR3 runs 15 residues. The junction had 6 bases not matched to a gene; V was cut back by 0 bases and J by 10 bases. The CDR3, as DNA: TGTGCCAGCAGCTTAGATCGCCTAGCGGGAGTGGAGCAGTTCTTC. Protein: CASSLDRLAGVEQFF.

The V call is TRBV19, the J call TRBJ2-7, with 9 bases aligning to TRBD1. CDR3 size: 13 residues. The trim removed 4 bases at V and 3 bases at J, leaving 1 base unmatched. Germline-derived CDR1 and CDR2 are LNHDA and SQIVND (reference sequence). The CDR3 DNA is TGTGCCAGTAGTACGACAGGGGGCTACGAGCAGTACTTC. Residues: CASSTTGGYEQYF.

Only a few counts were recorded for this clone. Here the CDR3 reads CASRSTSGNEQFF. As DNA, the CDR3 is TGTGCCAGCAGGTCGACTAGCGGCAATGAGCAGTTCTTC. The rearrangement links TRBV6-5 to TRBJ2-1; TRBD2 matches 9 bases. Germline V lookup: CDR1 MNHEY, CDR2 SVGAGI. The junction had 3 bases not matched to a gene; V was cut back by 6 bases and J by 6 bases. This CDR3 contains 13 residues.

This rearrangement joins TRBV7-6 to TRBJ2-7; D is unclear. Germline V gene sequence: CDR1 SGHVS, CDR2 FNYEAQ. Deletions cut 4 bases from V and 0 bases from J, with 13 bases between. This CDR3 has 15 amino acids. The CDR3 here is CASSSPLASSYEQYF. The CDR3, as DNA: TGTGCCAGCAGCTCCCCCCTTGCGAGCTCCTACGAGCAGTACTTC.